Each of the 18 T cell receptor beta chains below was sequenced from the same sample in a study of neurological immune-mediated disorders. TCRdb passed the 5' RACE reads through MiXCR, listing each CDR3 protein once. The repertoire holds tens of thousands of distinct CDR3 sequences, 4.5% to 5.5% seen once, with less than 8% in the top ten. The sample comprised PBMCs. These receptors originate from a man younger than 40 with multiple sclerosis.

This clonotype has only a few counts. The rearrangement uses TRBV20-1 and TRBJ2-2, with TRBD2 matching 9 bases. Looked up from germline, CDR1 is DFQATT and CDR2 is SNEGSKA (reference sequence). There are 14 residues in the CDR3. Germline trimming cut 5 bases from V and 3 bases from J; bases unmatched to any gene: 4. The CDR3 region is CSAVRGGDTGELFF. CDR3 bases: TGCAGTGCTGTGCGGGGGGGGGACACCGGGGAGCTGTTTTTT.

Ten or more counts support this clonotype. The CDR3 DNA follows: TGCGCCAGCAGCTTGGACAAGGTAACGACCTACGAGCAGTACTTC. Amino acid sequence: CASSLDKVTTYEQYF. This chain joins TRBV5-1 and TRBJ2-7; D remains unclear. The V end lost 0 bases, the J end lost 2 bases, and 12 bases lay between the germline ends. This CDR3 comprises 15 residues. The germline V gene has CDR1 SGHRS and CDR2 YFSETQ.

The sample holds a few counts of this clonotype. The junction does not match germline at one end; this may be a read error. The V gene is TRBV20-1, the J gene TRBJ1-5, with D uncertain. Germline V lookup: CDR1 DFQATT, CDR2 SNEGSKA (reference sequence). This CDR3 region has 14 residues. The CDR3 nucleotides read TGCAGTGCTAGTCCACGCCGGAGCAATCAGCCCCAGAATTTT. Its protein product is CSASPRRSNQPQNF.

In this sample, this clonotype turned up many times. The chain links TRBV10-3 to TRBJ2-1; the match to TRBD2 covers 12 bases. The V segment lost 3 bases and the J segment 13 bases; nucleotides outside the gene matches: 4. CDR1 is ENHRY and CDR2 is SYGVKD in the germline V gene. The CDR3 runs to 13 residues. CDR3 region: CAISDSTSGGQFF. The DNA of the CDR3 is TGTGCCATCAGTGACTCGACTAGCGGGGGACAGTTCTTC.

In its sample, this clonotype was seen many times. The chain couples TRBV6-2 or TRBV6-3 to TRBJ1-2; 8 positions agree with TRBD1. CDR3 length: 16 amino acids. CDR1 and CDR2 (germline): MNHEY, SVGEGT. V was pared by 6 bases and J by 4 bases, with 13 bases of the junction left unmatched. The CDR3 region is CASRPNTGGVTYGYTF. The CDR3, as DNA: TGTGCCAGCAGACCGAATACAGGGGGAGTCACCTATGGCTACACCTTC.

The chain employs TRBV11-2 and TRBJ1-2; 7 bases match TRBD1. Germline trimming cut 2 bases from V and 7 bases from J; bases unmatched to any gene: 10. CDR1 and CDR2 from the germline V gene are SGHAT and FQNNGV. CDR3 length: 15 residues. The CDR3, as DNA: TGTGCCAGCAGCTTACAGTTGGCAGGGGGAGGTGGCTACACCTTC. Translating gives CASSLQLAGGGGYTF.

This clonotype appeared many times. The chain has TRBV5-5 and TRBJ1-2; perhaps TRBD1 as D (6 bases). Per germline, CDR1 SGHKS and CDR2 YYEKEE (reference sequence). The ends were cut back, 2 bases at V and 2 bases at J, with 13 bases in the middle. The CDR3 totals 15 residues. The CDR3 nucleotides are TGTGCCAGCAGCTTAGGACACAGGGAGAACTATGGCTACACCTTC. Translated: CASSLGHRENYGYTF. The full variable domain, its missing parts supplied by reference TRBV5-5 and TRBJ1-2, is DAGVTQSPTHLIKTRGQQVTLRCSPISGHKSVSWYQQVLGQGPQFIFQYYEKEERGRGNFPDRFSARQFPNYSSELNVNALLLGDSALYLCASSLGHRENYGYTFGSGTRLTVV.

This clonotype was recorded at least ten times. The rearrangement joins TRBV5-1 to TRBJ1-2; no reliable D call. V was trimmed by 4 bases and J by 4 bases, leaving 17 bases between them. The CDR3 has 15 residues. In germline, CDR1 is SGHRS, CDR2 YFSETQ. The CDR3 DNA reads as TGCGCCAGCAGCACGACTATCACCGGACCCTATGGCTACACCTTC. Amino acids: CASSTTITGPYGYTF. The full variable domain, its missing parts supplied by reference TRBV5-1 and TRBJ1-2, is KAGVTQTPRYLIKTRGQQVTLSCSPISGHRSVSWYQQTPGQGLQFLFEYFSETQRNKGNFPGRFSGRQFSNSRSEMNVSTLELGDSALYLCASSTTITGPYGYTFGSGTRLTVV.

This clonotype was found a few times. The chain links TRBV27 to TRBJ1-4, with 8 positions matching TRBD1. The ends lost 4 bases at V and 0 bases at J; junction bases unmatched: 4. There are 16 residues in the CDR3. Germline CDR1 MNHEY, CDR2 SMNVEV (reference sequence). The CDR3 DNA is TGTGCCAGCAGTTCTCTGACAGGGGCAACTAATGAAAAACTGTTTTTT. It is translated as CASSSLTGATNEKLFF.

This clonotype was picked up many times. Here the CDR3 reads CSARDEGGETQYF. The CDR3 DNA reads as TGCAGTGCTAGAGATGAGGGCGGGGAGACCCAGTACTTC. The J gene is TRBJ2-5, the V gene TRBV20-1, with D perhaps TRBD2 (5 bases). The CDR3 is made up of 13 amino acids. Germline V gives CDR1 DFQATT, CDR2 SNEGSKA (reference sequence). V was clipped by 0 bases and J by 5 bases, with 10 bases between them.

This clonotype was detected many times. The J gene is TRBJ2-5, the V gene TRBV5-1; D could derive from TRBD1 or TRBD2 (6 bases each). This CDR3 comprises 14 residues. Germline loops: CDR1 SGHRS, CDR2 YFSETQ. V lost 7 bases, J lost 7 bases, and 20 bases lay in between. The DNA for the CDR3 is TGCGCCAGCTCGGCGGTCGGGGGCGGCGGGACCCAGTACTTC. Amino acids: CASSAVGGGGTQYF.

For this clonotype: Possible read error: a much larger clone is one base away. The chain couples TRBV7-9 to TRBJ2-1, with D uncertain. Germline V gene lookup returns CDR1 SEHNR and CDR2 FQNEAQ (reference sequence). This CDR3 is 12 amino acids long. The V end was cut by 5 bases, the J end by 9 bases, with 11 bases between. CDR3 in DNA: TGTGCCAGCAGCGGCAGTTCTTTTGAGCAGTTCTTC. It codes for CASSGSSFEQFF. The full variable domain, rest sourced from reference TRBV7-9 and TRBJ2-1, is DTGVSQNPRHKITKRGQNVTFRCDPISEHNRLYWYRQTLGQGPEFLTYFQNEAQLEKSRLLSDRFSAERPKGSFSTLEIQRTEQGDSAMYLCASSGSSFEQFFGPGTRLTVL.

This clonotype was recorded many times. The genes are TRBV5-5 and TRBJ2-5; 8 positions match TRBD1. CDR3 length: 13 amino acids. The V and J ends lost 3 bases and 4 bases, in that order; junction bases with no gene match: 2. From germline, CDR1 is SGHKS and CDR2 YYEKEE (reference sequence). The CDR3 here is CASSWTGRETQYF. As DNA, the CDR3 is TGTGCCAGCAGCTGGACAGGGAGAGAGACCCAGTACTTC.

This sequence joins TRBV3-1 and TRBJ1-1; 7 bases are shared with TRBD1. Germline loops: CDR1 LGHDT, CDR2 YNNKEL (reference sequence). V trimming: 5 bases; J trimming: 6 bases; junction bases outside the gene matches: 9. This CDR3 spans 14 amino acids. CDR3 loop: CASSLDQGVAEAFF. CDR3 bases: TGTGCCAGCAGCTTGGACCAGGGGGTCGCTGAAGCTTTCTTT.

This clonotype was seen at least ten times. The chain recombines TRBV6-5 with TRBJ2-5; perhaps TRBD1 as D (5 bases). The germline V gene has CDR1 MNHEY and CDR2 SVGAGI. The V end lost 2 bases, the J end lost 7 bases, and 14 bases lay between the germline ends. The CDR3 contains 14 residues. CDR3 in amino acids: CASSYGAQIGTQYF. CDR3 coding DNA: TGTGCCAGCAGTTACGGGGCCCAGATTGGGACCCAGTACTTC.

This clonotype was recorded many times. The gene calls are TRBV20-1 and TRBJ2-3; 11 nucleotides agree with TRBD2. The CDR3 runs 13 residues. Germline V gene data show CDR1 as DFQATT and CDR2 as SNEGSKA (reference sequence). The CDR3, as DNA: TGCAGGGTTAGCGGGGGGGCCGGAGATACGCAGTATTTT. Amino acids: CRVSGGAGDTQYF.

This clonotype was recorded many times. The chain joins TRBV20-1 to TRBJ1-6, with unresolved D. The CDR3 has 14 amino acids. The V and J ends lost 6 bases and 3 bases respectively, with 12 bases between them. Germline loops: CDR1 DFQATT, CDR2 SNEGSKA (reference sequence). The DNA for the CDR3 is TGCAGTGCCCGGAAGGGTTACTATAATTCACCCCTCCACTTT. Protein sequence: CSARKGYYNSPLHF.

This chain uses TRBV7-9 with TRBJ2-1; 7 bases are shared with TRBD2. The CDR3 loop spans 12 amino acids. The germline V gene encodes CDR1 SEHNR and CDR2 FQNEAQ (reference sequence). The V and J ends lost 7 bases and 10 bases, in that order; junction bases with no gene match: 7. CDR3 in amino acids: CASNGAGGEQFF. DNA of the CDR3: TGTGCCAGCAACGGGGCCGGGGGGGAGCAGTTCTTC.